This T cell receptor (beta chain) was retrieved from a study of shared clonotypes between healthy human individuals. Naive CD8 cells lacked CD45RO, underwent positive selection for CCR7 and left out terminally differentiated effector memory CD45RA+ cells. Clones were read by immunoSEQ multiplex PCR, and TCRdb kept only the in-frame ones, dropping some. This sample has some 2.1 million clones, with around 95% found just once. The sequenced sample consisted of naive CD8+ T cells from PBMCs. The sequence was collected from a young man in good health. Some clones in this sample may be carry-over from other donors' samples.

The CDR3 protein is CASSSPPVSTQYF. For the CDR3, the DNA is TGTGCCAGCAGCTCCCCCCCGGTCTCTACGCAGTATTTT. The chain links TRBV7-3 to TRBJ2-3; unclear D gene. CDR1 is SGHTA and CDR2 is FQGTGA in the germline V gene. Deletions cut 4 bases from V and 8 bases from J, with 13 bases between. The length of the CDR3 is 13 residues. Full variable domain (rest looked up from reference TRBV7-3 and TRBJ2-3): GAGVSQTPSNKVTEKGKYVELRCDPISGHTALYWYRQSLGQGPEFLIYFQGTGAADDSGLPNDRFFAVRPEGSVSTLKIQRTERGDSAVYLCASSSPPVSTQYFGPGTRLTVL.